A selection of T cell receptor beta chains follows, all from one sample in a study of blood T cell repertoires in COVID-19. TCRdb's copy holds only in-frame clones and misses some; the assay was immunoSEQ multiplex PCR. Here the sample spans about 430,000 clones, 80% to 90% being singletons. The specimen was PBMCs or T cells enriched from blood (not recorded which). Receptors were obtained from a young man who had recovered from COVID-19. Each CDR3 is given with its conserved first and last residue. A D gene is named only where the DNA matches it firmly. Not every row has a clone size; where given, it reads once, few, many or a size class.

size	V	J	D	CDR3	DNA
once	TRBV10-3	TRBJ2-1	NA	CAISEELAYNEQFF	TGTGCCATCAGTGAGGAACTAGCCTACAATGAGCAGTTCTTC
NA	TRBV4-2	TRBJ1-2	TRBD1	CASSQEDRVGGYTF	TGTGCCAGCAGCCAAGAGGACAGGGTTGGCGGCTACACCTTC
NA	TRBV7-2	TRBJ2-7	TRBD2	CASSSSALALYEQYF	TGTGCCAGCAGCTCTTCTGCACTAGCGCTCTACGAGCAGTACTTC
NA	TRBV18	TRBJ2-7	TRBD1	CASSPGQGVNYEQYF	TGTGCCAGCTCACCAGGTCAGGGGGTAAACTACGAGCAGTACTTC
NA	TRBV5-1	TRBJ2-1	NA	CASSLADSSLDEQFF	TGCGCCAGCAGCTTGGCGGATAGCTCTTTGGATGAGCAGTTCTTC
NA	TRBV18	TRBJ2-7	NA	CASSPTGPNYEQYF	TGTGCCAGCTCACCCACAGGGCCAAACTACGAGCAGTACTTC
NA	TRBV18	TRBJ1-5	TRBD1	CASSPGTGGEVGQPQHF	TGTGCCAGCTCACCAGGGACAGGGGGCGAAGTAGGGCAGCCCCAGCATTTT
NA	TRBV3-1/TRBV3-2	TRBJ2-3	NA	CASSQGLATDTQYF	TGTGCCAGCAGCCAAGGCCTAGCCACAGATACGCAGTATTTT
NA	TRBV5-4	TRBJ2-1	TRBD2	CASIPTGGTYNEQFF	TGTGCCAGCATTCCTACGGGGGGGACTTACAATGAGCAGTTCTTC
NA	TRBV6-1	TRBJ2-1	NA	CASNEQGNEQFF	TGTGCCAGCAATGAACAGGGCAATGAGCAGTTCTTC
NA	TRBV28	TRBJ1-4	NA	CASHSSGLSNEKLFF	TGTGCCAGCCATTCGTCGGGTTTATCTAATGAAAAACTGTTTTTT
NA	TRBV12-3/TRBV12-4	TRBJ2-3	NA	CASSLSSYTQYF	TGTGCCAGCAGTTTGTCGTCGTATACGCAGTATTTT
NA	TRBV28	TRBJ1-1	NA	CASSLRQVITEAFF	TGTGCCAGCAGTTTACGACAGGTTATCACTGAAGCTTTCTTT
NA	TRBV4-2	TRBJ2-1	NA	CASSHTGVGGANEQFF	TGTGCCAGCAGCCATACAGGGGTCGGGGGCGCAAATGAGCAGTTCTTC
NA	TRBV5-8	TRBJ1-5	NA	CASSLPGVPSRAQHF	TGTGCCAGCAGCTTGCCCGGGGTTCCCAGTAGAGCCCAGCATTTT
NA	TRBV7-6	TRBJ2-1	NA	CASSRDGNEQFF	TGTGCCAGCAGCAGAGATGGCAATGAGCAGTTCTTC
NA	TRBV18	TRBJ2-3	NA	CASSPPVSTDTQYF	TGTGCCAGCTCACCCCCGGTTTCCACAGATACGCAGTATTTT
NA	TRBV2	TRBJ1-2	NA	CASTTTLRGYTF	TGTGCCAGCACCACCACTTTGCGTGGCTACACCTTC
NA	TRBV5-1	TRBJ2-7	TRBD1	CASSRTGGNEQYF	TGCGCCAGCAGCAGGACAGGGGGCAATGAGCAGTACTTC
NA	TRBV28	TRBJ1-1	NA	CASSLGQANTEAFF	TGTGCCAGCAGTTTAGGGCAGGCGAACACTGAAGCTTTCTTT